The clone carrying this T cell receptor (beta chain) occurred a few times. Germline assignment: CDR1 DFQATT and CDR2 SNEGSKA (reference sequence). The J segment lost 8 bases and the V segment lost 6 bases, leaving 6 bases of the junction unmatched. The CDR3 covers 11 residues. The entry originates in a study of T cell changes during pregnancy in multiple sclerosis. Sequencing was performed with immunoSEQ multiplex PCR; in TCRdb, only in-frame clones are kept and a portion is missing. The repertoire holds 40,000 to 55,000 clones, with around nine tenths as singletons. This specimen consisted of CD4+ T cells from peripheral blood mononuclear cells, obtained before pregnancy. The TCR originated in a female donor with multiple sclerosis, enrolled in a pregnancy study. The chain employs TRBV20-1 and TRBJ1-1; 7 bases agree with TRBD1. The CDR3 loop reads CSAGQVREAFF. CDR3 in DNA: TGCAGTGCCGGACAGGTCAGAGAAGCTTTCTTT.